This entry lists 5 T cell receptor beta chains sequenced from one sample in a study of OX40 agonist ivuxolimab in advanced cancers. Library construction relied on the immunoSEQ multiplex PCR assay. Entries here come from immuneACCESS through TCRdb and include only in-frame sequences with V and J called. Some clones fail to appear in such tables; in the studies checked, an unresolved V gene covers under half of the shortfall, and the cause of the remainder is unknown. Here the sample has 65,000 to 70,000 clones; about 89% occur a single time. The ten largest clonotypes hold 0.25% to 0.3% of the sample. The sample was CD4+ or CD8+ T cells sorted from blood, taken in a trial of the OX40 agonist ivuxolimab. The receptors shown here come from an adult with an advanced solid tumor such as melanoma, head and neck, liver or kidney cancer.

In its sample, this clone was seen once. V usage is TRBV30 and J usage is TRBJ1-2, with a weak D call TRBD1 (5 bases). Trimming left V 8 bases short and J 5 bases short, with 15 bases between. The CDR3 runs 12 residues. Germline CDR1 GTSNPN, CDR2 SVGIG (reference sequence). For the CDR3, the DNA is TGTGCCGAGGACACAATTGGTTATGGCTACACCTTC. It yields the protein CAEDTIGYGYTF.

The chain recombines TRBV9 with TRBJ1-4, with a tentative D call TRBD1 (5 bases). The V gene's germline CDR1 is SGDLS and CDR2 YYNGEE. Trimming left V 0 bases short and J 8 bases short, with 11 bases between. This CDR3 is 14 amino acids long. The CDR3 spells CASSVAPEGEKLFF. The DNA of the CDR3 is TGTGCCAGCAGCGTAGCTCCAGAGGGGGAAAAACTGTTTTTT.

In its sample, this clone was seen a few times. This rearrangement joins TRBV27 to TRBJ2-3; D perhaps matches TRBD1 (6 bases). Germline V gives CDR1 MNHEY, CDR2 SMNVEV (reference sequence). V lost 1 base, J lost 4 bases, and 18 bases lay in between. The CDR3 has 17 amino acids. This chain's CDR3 is CASSLWGPENAADTQYF. In nucleotides, the CDR3 is TGTGCCAGCAGTTTATGGGGGCCAGAAAATGCAGCAGATACGCAGTATTTT.

This chain connects TRBV5-6 to TRBJ2-5; D is unclear. The CDR3 length is 13 residues. V was shortened by 1 base and J by 1 base, with 5 bases between the two germline ends. The V gene's germline CDR1 is SGHDT and CDR2 YYEEEE. The CDR3 sequence is CASSLLLQETQYF. Written as DNA, the CDR3 is TGTGCCAGCAGCTTGCTCCTCCAAGAGACCCAGTACTTC. Using reference TRBV5-6 and TRBJ2-5 for the parts outside the CDR3, the full variable domain is DAGVTQSPTHLIKTRGQQVTLRCSPKSGHDTVSWYQQALGQGPQFIFQYYEEEERQRGNFPDRFSGHQFPNYSSELNVNALLLGDSALYLCASSLLLQETQYFGPGTRLLVL.

This clone is medium-sized within its sample. The chain joins TRBV7-6 to TRBJ1-1; the D is unclear. The CDR3 runs to 11 residues. Trimming left V 8 bases short and J 10 bases short, with 14 bases between. Germline V gene lookup returns CDR1 SGHVS and CDR2 FNYEAQ. Here the CDR3 reads CASGPENGAFF. The CDR3 DNA reads TGTGCCAGCGGACCTGAGAATGGAGCTTTCTTT. Together with reference TRBV7-6 and TRBJ1-1, the CDR3 gives the full variable domain: GAGVSQSPRYKVTKRGQDVALRCDPISGHVSLYWYRQALGQGPEFLTYFNYEAQQDKSGLPNDRFSAERPEGSISTLTIQRTEQRDSAMYRCASGPENGAFFGQGTRLTVV.